This TCR beta chain was profiled in a study of OX40 agonist ivuxolimab in advanced cancers. Study details: A mean age of roughly 60 years, range about 20 to 79, was recorded, and about 83% were male. In three patients, partial responses were observed, one with hepatocellular carcinoma and two with cutaneous melanoma. General observations from the study: Patients who responded partially at 0.1-3.0 mg/kg showed clonal expansion ranking among the lowest.

This CDR3 has 13 residues. Per the germline V gene, CDR1 is SNHLY and CDR2 is FYNNEI. Trimming stripped 7 bases from V and 8 bases from J, with 17 bases between. Only in-frame clones appear in the TCRdb table, and some are missing; sequencing was by immunoSEQ multiplex PCR. The sample has 70,000 to 100,000 clones, 70% to 90% seen once. About this clone itself: Its antigen is currently unknown.

Sample: CD4+ or CD8+ T cells sorted from blood, taken in a trial of the OX40 agonist ivuxolimab. The source of this sequence is an adult with an advanced solid tumor such as melanoma, head and neck, liver or kidney cancer. The chain links TRBV2 to TRBJ1-2; the D gene is possibly TRBD1 (5 bases). The CDR3 is CASIPGEYRGYTF. CDR3 bases: TGTGCCAGCATCCCGGGGGAATATCGGGGCTACACCTTC.